This is a list of T cell receptor beta chains from one sample in a study of cytomegalovirus exposure and HLA in healthy donors. Measured with immunoSEQ multiplex PCR; TCRdb has only the in-frame clones, and not every one. This table holds 70,000 to 90,000 clones, around 66% found once. The sequenced sample consisted of PBMCs. The source of these receptors is a man in his fifties or sixties in good health and CMV-seropositive. Each CDR3 is given without its conserved first and last residue. Each record gives: J gene, V gene, CDR3 protein.

TRBJ2-1,TRBV7-2,ASSPLRARVRSEQF
TRBJ1-1,TRBV7-2,ASSGRVVGNTEAF
TRBJ2-5,TRBV5-1,ASSSLAGTETQY
NA,TRBV4-2,ASSQRGPGQGYEQY
TRBJ1-2,TRBV7-9,SSSSQGEYGYT
TRBJ2-5,TRBV7-9,SSSSWTSGPQETQY
TRBJ2-3,TRBV7-9,ASSSPTSGSSSDTQY
TRBJ2-7,TRBV4-1,ASSQATTGPYEQY
TRBJ1-2,TRBV7-3,ASGSGGGYGYT
TRBJ2-2,TRBV4-2,ASSHEVVRASTGELF
TRBJ2-1,TRBV7-2,ASSGRDSYEQF
TRBJ1-3,TRBV6-1,ASSEAAGTYYTIY
TRBJ1-1,TRBV28,ASRRSMNTEAF
NA,TRBV13,ASSLAGGYEQY
TRBJ2-1,TRBV28,ASSLINSGSYNEQF
TRBJ1-2,TRBV4-1,ASSQVGAYESGYT
TRBJ2-3,TRBV14,ASSQTRYRDRDTDTQY
TRBJ2-6,TRBV11-2,ASSLGDRGRGANVLT
TRBJ2-3,TRBV12-2,ASRLAYDVTAVDTQY
TRBJ2-1,TRBV27,ASTPRGGEYSYNEQF
TRBJ2-3,TRBV7-9,ASSQTSGRPDTQY
TRBJ1-5,TRBV6-1,ASSEGQSNQPQH
TRBJ2-7,TRBV11-1,ASSLGRGSSYEQY
TRBJ2-3,TRBV4-3,ASSQAGGTDTQY
TRBJ1-5,TRBV2,ASRIPGTANQPQH
TRBJ2-1,TRBV25-1,ASSPLARGNDEQF